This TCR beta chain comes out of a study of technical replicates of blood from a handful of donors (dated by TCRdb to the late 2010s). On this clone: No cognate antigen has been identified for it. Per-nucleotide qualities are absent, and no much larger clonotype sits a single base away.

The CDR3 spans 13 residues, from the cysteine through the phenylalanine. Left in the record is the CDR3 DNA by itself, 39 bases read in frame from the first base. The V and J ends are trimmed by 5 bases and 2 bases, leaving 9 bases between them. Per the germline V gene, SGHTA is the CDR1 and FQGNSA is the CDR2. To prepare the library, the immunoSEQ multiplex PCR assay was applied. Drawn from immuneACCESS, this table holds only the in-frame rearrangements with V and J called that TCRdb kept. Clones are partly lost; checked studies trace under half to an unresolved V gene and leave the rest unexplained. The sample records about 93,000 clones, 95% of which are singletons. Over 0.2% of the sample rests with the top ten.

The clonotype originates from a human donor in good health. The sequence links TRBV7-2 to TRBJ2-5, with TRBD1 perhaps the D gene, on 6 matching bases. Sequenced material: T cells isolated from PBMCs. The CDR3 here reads CASSQGQQETQYF. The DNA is TGTGCCAGCAGCCAAGGACAGCAAGAGACCCAGTACTTC.